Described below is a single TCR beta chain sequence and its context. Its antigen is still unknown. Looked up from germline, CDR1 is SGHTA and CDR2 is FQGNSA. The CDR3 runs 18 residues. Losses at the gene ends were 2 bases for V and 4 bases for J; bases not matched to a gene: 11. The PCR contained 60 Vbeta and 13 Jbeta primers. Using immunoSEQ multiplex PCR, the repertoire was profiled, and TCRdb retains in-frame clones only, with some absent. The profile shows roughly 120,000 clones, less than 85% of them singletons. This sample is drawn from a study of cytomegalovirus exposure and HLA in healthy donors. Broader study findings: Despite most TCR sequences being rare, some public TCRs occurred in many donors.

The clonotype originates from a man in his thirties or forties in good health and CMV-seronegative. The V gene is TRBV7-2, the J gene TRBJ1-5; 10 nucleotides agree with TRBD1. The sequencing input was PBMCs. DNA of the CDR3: TGTGCCAGCAGCTTACTTACTCCGGGACAGGGGTTAAATCAGCCCCAGCATTTT. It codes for CASSLLTPGQGLNQPQHF.